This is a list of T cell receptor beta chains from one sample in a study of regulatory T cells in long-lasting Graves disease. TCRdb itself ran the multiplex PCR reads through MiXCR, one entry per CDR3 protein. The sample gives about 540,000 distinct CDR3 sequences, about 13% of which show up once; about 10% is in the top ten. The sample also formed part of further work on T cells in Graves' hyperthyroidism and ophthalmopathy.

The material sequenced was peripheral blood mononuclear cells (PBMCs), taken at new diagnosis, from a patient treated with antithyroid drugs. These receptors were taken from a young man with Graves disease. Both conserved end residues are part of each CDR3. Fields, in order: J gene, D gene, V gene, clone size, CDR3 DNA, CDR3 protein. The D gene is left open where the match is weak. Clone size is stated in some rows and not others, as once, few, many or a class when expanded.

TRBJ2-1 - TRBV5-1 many TGCGCCAGCAGCTTTTCCCGAGGGAATGAGCAGTTCTTC CASSFSRGNEQFF
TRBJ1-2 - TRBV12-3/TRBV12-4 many TGTGCCAGCAGCAGGGGTTTTGGCTACACCTTC CASSRGFGYTF
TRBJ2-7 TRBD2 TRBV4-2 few TGTGCCAGCAGCCAAGGTTTAGCGGGAGGATATCCCTCCTACGAGCAGTACTTC CASSQGLAGGYPSYEQYF
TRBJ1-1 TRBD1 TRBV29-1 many TGCAGCGTTGCGGAGGGGGCGGCTGAAGCTTTCTTT CSVAEGAAEAFF
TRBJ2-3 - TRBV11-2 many TGTGCCAGCAGCTTAGATTGGAGGGGACCCATCACAGATACGCAGTATTTT CASSLDWRGPITDTQYF
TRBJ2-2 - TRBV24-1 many TGTGCCACCAAACCGGACAGAGCTTTCACCGGGGAGCTGTTTTTT CATKPDRAFTGELFF
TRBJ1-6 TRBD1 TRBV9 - TGTGCCAGCAGCGTCCGGGACAGGGATTCACCCCTCCACTTT CASSVRDRDSPLHF
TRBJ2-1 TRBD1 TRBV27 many TGTGCCAGCAGTTCGGGACAGGGGGCAATGAATGAGCAGTTCTTC CASSSGQGAMNEQFF
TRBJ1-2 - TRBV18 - TGTGCCAGCTCACCACCGACCATGGGTGGATTGGCGGGCACCTTC CASSPPTMGGLAGTF
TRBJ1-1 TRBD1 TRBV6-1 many TGTGCCAGCAGAAAATCTTACAGGGGAAGTAGTTCTGAAGCTTTCTTT CASRKSYRGSSSEAFF
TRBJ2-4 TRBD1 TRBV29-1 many TGCAGCGTCCTAAGACAGGGGATAAACATTCAGTACTTC CSVLRQGINIQYF
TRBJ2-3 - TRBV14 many TGTGCCAGCAGCCATACAGCAGATACGCAGTATTTT CASSHTADTQYF